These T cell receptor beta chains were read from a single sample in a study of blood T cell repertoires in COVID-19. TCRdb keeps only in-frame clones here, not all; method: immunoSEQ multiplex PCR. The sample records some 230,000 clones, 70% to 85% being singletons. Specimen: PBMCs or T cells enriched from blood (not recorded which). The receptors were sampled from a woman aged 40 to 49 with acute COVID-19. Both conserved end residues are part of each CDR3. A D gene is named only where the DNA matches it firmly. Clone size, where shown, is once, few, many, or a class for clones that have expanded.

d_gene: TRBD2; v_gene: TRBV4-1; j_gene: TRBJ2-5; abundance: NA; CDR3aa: CASSQDPTSGSFQETQYF; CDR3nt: TGCGCCAGCAGCCAAGACCCCACTAGCGGGAGTTTCCAAGAGACCCAGTACTTC
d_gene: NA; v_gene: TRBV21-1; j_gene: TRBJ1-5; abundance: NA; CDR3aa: CASSTGPNQPQHF; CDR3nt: TGTGCCAGCAGTACCGGTCCAAATCAGCCCCAGCATTTT
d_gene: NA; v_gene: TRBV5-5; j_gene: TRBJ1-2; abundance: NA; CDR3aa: CASSPAGGRESGYTF; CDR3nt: TGTGCCAGCAGCCCGGCGGGGGGTAGGGAATCTGGCTACACCTTC
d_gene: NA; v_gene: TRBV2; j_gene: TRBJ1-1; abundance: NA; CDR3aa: CASKSDRQAEAFF; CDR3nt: TGTGCCAGCAAAAGCGACAGGCAAGCTGAAGCTTTCTTT
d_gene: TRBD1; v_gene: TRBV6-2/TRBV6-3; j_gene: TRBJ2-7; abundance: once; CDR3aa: CASSPNRDRLYEQYF; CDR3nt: TGTGCCAGCAGTCCCAACCGGGACAGGCTCTACGAGCAGTACTTC
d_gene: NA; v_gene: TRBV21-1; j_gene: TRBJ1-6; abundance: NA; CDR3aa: CASSRPDRGNNSPLHF; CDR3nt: TGTGCCAGCAGCCGACCTGACAGGGGAAATAATTCACCCCTCCACTTT
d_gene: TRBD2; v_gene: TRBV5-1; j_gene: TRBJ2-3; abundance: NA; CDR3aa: CASSTGTSLGGGTDTQYF; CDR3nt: TGCGCCAGCAGCACTGGGACTAGCTTAGGGGGAGGCACAGATACGCAGTATTTT
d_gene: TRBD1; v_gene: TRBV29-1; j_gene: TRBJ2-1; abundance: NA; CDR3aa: CSVAGTGRAGEQFF; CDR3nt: TGCAGCGTCGCTGGGACAGGGAGAGCTGGTGAGCAGTTCTTC
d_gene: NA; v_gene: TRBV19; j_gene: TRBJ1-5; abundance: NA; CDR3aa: CASSGQAGGQPQHF; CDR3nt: TGTGCCAGTAGCGGGCAGGCCGGGGGTCAGCCCCAGCATTTT
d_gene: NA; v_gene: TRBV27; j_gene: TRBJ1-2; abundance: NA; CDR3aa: CASSPSGNYGYTF; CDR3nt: TGTGCCAGCAGTCCGAGCGGTAACTATGGCTACACCTTC
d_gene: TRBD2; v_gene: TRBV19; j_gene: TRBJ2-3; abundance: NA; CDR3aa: CASSIRTSGRTTDTQYF; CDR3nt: TGTGCCAGTAGTATACGGACTAGCGGGAGAACGACAGATACGCAGTATTTT
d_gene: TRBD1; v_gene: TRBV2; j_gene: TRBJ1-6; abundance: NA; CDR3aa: CASSRQGASSPLHF; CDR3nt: TGTGCCAGCAGTCGACAGGGGGCGAGTTCACCCCTCCACTTT
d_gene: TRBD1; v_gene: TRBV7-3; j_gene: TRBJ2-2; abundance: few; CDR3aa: CASSPWTGKGTGELFF; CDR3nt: TGTGCCAGCAGCCCGTGGACAGGGAAGGGTACCGGGGAGCTGTTTTTT
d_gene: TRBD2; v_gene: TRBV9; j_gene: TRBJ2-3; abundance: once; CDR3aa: CASSGLAEGTDTQYF; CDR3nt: TGTGCCAGCAGCGGACTAGCGGAAGGCACAGATACGCAGTATTTT
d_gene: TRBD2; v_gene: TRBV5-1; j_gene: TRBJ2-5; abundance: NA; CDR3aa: CASSLGSGGGETQYF; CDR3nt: TGCGCCAGCAGCTTGGGGTCTGGCGGGGGTGAGACCCAGTACTTC
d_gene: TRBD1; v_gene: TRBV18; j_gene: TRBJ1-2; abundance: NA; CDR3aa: CASSPRGQGLGYTF; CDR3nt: TGTGCCAGCTCACCAAGGGGACAGGGCCTTGGCTACACCTTC
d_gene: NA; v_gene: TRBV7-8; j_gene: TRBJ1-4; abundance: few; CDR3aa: CASSLGQVATNEKLFF; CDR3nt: TGTGCCAGCAGCTTAGGCCAGGTAGCAACTAATGAAAAACTGTTTTTT
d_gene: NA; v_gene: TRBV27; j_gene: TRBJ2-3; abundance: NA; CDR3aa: CASSFSDTQYF; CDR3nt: TGTGCCAGCAGTTTCTCAGATACGCAGTATTTT
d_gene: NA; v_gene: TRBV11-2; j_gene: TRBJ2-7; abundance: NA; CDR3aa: CASSLDRAYEQYF; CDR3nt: TGTGCCAGCAGCCTTGACAGAGCCTACGAGCAGTACTTC
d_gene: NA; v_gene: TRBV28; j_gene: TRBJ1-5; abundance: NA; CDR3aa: CASVHRVNQPQHF; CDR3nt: TGTGCCAGCGTCCACAGGGTCAATCAGCCCCAGCATTTT
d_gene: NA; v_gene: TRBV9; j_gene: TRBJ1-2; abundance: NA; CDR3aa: CASSVGRGYGYTF; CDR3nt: TGTGCCAGCAGCGTAGGACGGGGCTATGGCTACACCTTC
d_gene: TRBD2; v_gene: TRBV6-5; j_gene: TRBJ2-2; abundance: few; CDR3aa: CALSGRGRNTGELFF; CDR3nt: TGTGCCCTATCCGGGAGGGGCAGAAACACCGGGGAGCTGTTTTTT
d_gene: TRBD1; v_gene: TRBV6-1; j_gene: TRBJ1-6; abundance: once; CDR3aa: CASRERTGVDSPLHF; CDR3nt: TGTGCCAGCAGGGAAAGGACAGGGGTAGATTCACCCCTCCACTTT
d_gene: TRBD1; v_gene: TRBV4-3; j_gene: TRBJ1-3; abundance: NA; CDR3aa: CASSQEGQPFSGNTIYF; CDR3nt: TGCGCCAGCAGCCAAGAGGGACAGCCTTTCTCTGGAAACACCATATATTTT
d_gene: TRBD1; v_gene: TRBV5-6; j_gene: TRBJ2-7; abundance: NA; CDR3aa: CASSGDRGGSYEQYF; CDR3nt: TGTGCCAGCAGCGGTGACAGGGGGGGTTCCTACGAGCAGTACTTC
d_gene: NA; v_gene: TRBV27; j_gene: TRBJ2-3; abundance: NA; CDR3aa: CASSLLTVPDTQYF; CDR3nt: TGTGCCAGCAGTTTACTAACCGTCCCAGATACGCAGTATTTT
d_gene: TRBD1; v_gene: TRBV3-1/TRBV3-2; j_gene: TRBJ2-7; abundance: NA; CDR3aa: CASSLPGQGAYEQYF; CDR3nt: TGTGCCAGCAGCCTACCGGGACAGGGTGCCTACGAGCAGTACTTC
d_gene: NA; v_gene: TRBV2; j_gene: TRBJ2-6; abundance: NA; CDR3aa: CASSEEVRAGANVLTF; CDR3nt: TGTGCCAGCAGTGAGGAGGTTCGTGCTGGGGCCAACGTCCTGACTTTC
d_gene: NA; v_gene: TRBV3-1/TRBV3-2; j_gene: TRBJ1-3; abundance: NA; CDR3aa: CASSLQGSGNTIYF; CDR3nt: TGTGCCAGCAGCCTCCAGGGATCTGGAAACACCATATATTTT
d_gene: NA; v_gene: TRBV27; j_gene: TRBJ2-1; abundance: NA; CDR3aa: CASGVAVSYGPHNEQFF; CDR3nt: TGTGCCAGCGGGGTAGCGGTATCGTACGGACCACACAATGAGCAGTTCTTC
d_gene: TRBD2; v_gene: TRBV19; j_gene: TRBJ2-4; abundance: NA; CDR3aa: CASSILFQFAGGLGENIQYF; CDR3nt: TGTGCCAGTAGTATACTCTTCCAGTTTGCGGGAGGCCTTGGTGAAAACATTCAGTACTTC
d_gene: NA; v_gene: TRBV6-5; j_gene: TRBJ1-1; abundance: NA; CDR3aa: CASSYLRVATEAFF; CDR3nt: TGTGCCAGCAGTTACCTCAGGGTAGCCACTGAAGCTTTCTTT
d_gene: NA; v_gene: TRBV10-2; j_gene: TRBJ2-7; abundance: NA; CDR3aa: CASSESVLSHEQYF; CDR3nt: TGCGCCAGCAGTGAGTCCGTACTCTCCCACGAGCAGTACTTC
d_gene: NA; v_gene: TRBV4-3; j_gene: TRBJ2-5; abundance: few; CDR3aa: CASSQSTGNQETQYF; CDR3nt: TGCGCCAGCAGCCAAAGTACAGGGAATCAAGAGACCCAGTACTTC
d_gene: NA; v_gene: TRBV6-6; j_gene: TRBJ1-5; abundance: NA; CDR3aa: CASSPGSNQPQHF; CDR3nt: TGTGCCAGCAGTCCCGGTAGCAATCAGCCCCAGCATTTT
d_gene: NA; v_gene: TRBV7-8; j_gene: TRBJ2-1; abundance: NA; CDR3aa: CASSPDSGSYNEQFF; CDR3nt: TGTGCCAGCAGCCCAGATAGCGGATCCTACAATGAGCAGTTCTTC
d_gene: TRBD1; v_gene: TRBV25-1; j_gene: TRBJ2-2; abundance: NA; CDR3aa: CASSESKGQGITGELFF; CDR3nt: TGTGCCAGCAGTGAATCGAAGGGACAGGGGATCACCGGGGAGCTGTTTTTT
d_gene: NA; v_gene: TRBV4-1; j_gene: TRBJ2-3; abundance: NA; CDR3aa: CASSQTPGTDTQYF; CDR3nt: TGCGCCAGCAGCCAAACCCCGGGGACAGATACGCAGTATTTT